This TCR beta chain was documented in a study of control samples from healthy donors and cancer patients. This CDR3 is built from 14 residues. Deletions cut 0 bases from V and 6 bases from J, with 12 bases between. Looked up from germline, CDR1 is SGHRS and CDR2 is YFSETQ. The method was immunoSEQ multiplex PCR; TCRdb's version includes in-frame clones alone and lacks a portion of them. The table has 80,000 to 85,000 clones, 70% to 90% seen once. The chain couples TRBV5-1 to TRBJ1-1; D is uncertain. Sample: blood. This receptor was obtained from a woman between 50 and 59 years old in good health. The CDR3 nucleotides read TGCGCCAGCAGCTTGGATCTGACGGTCCCTGAAGCTTTCTTT. Amino acid sequence: CASSLDLTVPEAFF.